Below, 5 T cell receptor beta chains from the same sample are listed, as sequenced in a study of neurological immune-mediated disorders. TCRdb passed the 5' RACE reads through MiXCR, listing each CDR3 protein once. The sample carries over 60,000 distinct CDR3 sequences, roughly 4.7% recorded once. Sequencing used PBMCs. These receptors were obtained from a woman in her 30s with multiple sclerosis.

This clonotype was detected many times. The DNA of the CDR3 is TGCGCCAGCAGCCAAGAGGGCAGAGACCTCTTCCCAGATACGCAGTATTTT. This encodes CASSQEGRDLFPDTQYF. The J gene is TRBJ2-3, the V gene TRBV4-1; D remains ambiguous. This CDR3 is 17 amino acids long. Germline lookup yields CDR1 MGHRA and CDR2 YSYEKL. Trimming cost V 0 bases and J 4 bases, with 17 bases left between them.

This clonotype appeared many times. J is TRBJ1-2 and V is TRBV7-2; D perhaps matches TRBD1 (5 bases). The CDR3 runs to 15 residues. The germline V gene has CDR1 SGHTA and CDR2 FQGNSA. V lost 5 bases and J lost 2, with 15 bases in between. CDR3 sequence (DNA): TGTGCCAGCAGCCCCCGACGGACACTCAACTATGGCTACACCTTC. This translates into CASSPRRTLNYGYTF.

This clonotype was observed a handful of times. The chain links TRBV15 to TRBJ2-5; a weak D match, TRBD1 (5 bases). V lost 1 base and J 2 bases, leaving 8 bases between the germline ends. CDR3 length: 14 amino acids. Germline CDR1 is LNHNV and CDR2 is YYDKDF (reference sequence). The CDR3: CATSRARDQETQYF. CDR3 coding DNA: TGTGCCACCAGCAGAGCCAGGGATCAAGAGACCCAGTACTTC.

This clonotype was seen repeatedly, ten times or more. J is TRBJ1-3 and V is TRBV12-3 or TRBV12-4; 7 bases fit TRBD1. Trimming cost V 7 bases and J 0 bases; bases outside gene matches: 3. The CDR3 is 14 residues long. The CDR3 coding sequence is TGTGCCAGCAAGGGACAGAACTCTGGAAACACCATATATTTT. It yields the protein CASKGQNSGNTIYF.

This clonotype was recorded at least ten times. The chain joins TRBV20-1 to TRBJ2-1, with unresolved D. From germline, CDR1 is DFQATT and CDR2 SNEGSKA (reference sequence). V was cut by 8 bases and J by 5 bases, with 13 bases left in between. The CDR3 runs to 12 residues. The CDR3 DNA reads as TGCAGTTGTTTGGCCACCCACAATGAGCAGTTCTTC. Its translation is CSCLATHNEQFF.